This T cell receptor beta chain is drawn from a study of OX40 agonist ivuxolimab in advanced cancers. TCRdb keeps only in-frame clones here, not all; method: immunoSEQ multiplex PCR. Of about 20,000 clones in the sample, roughly 69% are singletons; the top ten hold about 30%. The germline gives CDR1 SGHAT, CDR2 FQNNGV. CDR3 length equals 13 residues. V lost 5 bases and J lost 1, with 9 bases in between. Sequences were derived from CD4+ or CD8+ T cells sorted from blood, sampled in a trial of the OX40 agonist ivuxolimab. The genes are TRBV11-2 and TRBJ2-7; D may be TRBD1 (5 bases). The origin of this receptor is an adult with an advanced solid tumor such as melanoma, head and neck, liver or kidney cancer. CDR3 nucleotides: TGTGCCAGCAGCATAGGACAATCCTACGAGCAGTACTTC. This gives the protein CASSIGQSYEQYF.